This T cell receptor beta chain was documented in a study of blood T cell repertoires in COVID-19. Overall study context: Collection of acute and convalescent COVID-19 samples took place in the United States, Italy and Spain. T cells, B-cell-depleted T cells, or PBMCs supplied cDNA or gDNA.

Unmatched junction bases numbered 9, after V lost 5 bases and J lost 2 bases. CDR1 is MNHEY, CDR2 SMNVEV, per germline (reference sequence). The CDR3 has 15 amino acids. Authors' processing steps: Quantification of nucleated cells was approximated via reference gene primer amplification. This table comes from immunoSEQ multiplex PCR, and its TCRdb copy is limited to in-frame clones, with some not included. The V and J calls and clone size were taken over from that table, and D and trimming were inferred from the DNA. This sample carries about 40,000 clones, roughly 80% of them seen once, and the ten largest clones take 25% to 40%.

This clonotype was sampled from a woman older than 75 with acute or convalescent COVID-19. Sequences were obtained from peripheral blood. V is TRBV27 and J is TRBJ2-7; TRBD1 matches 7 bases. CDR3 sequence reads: CASSLSHRGAYEQYF. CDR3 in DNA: TGTGCCAGCAGTCTTTCCCACAGGGGAGCCTACGAGCAGTACTTC.